Detailed here is one T cell receptor (beta chain). The sample is drawn from a study of cytomegalovirus exposure and HLA in healthy donors. CDR1 and CDR2 from the germline V gene are ENHRY and SYGVKD. The junction had 9 bases not matched to a gene; V was cut back by 3 bases and J by 3 bases. The CDR3 has 17 amino acids. PCR employed 60 Vbeta and 13 Jbeta primers. The protocol was immunoSEQ multiplex PCR, while the TCRdb copy is restricted to in-frame clones and leaves out a portion. The sample yields 200,000 to 250,000 clones, under 90% seen once. The chain employs TRBV10-3 and TRBJ2-3; 10 bases agree with TRBD1. The sample was PBMCs. The source of this sequence is a human donor in good health. In DNA, the CDR3 is TGTGCCATCAGTGACCCTCGGACAGGGGGTTGGACAGATACGCAGTATTTT. Residues: CAISDPRTGGWTDTQYF.